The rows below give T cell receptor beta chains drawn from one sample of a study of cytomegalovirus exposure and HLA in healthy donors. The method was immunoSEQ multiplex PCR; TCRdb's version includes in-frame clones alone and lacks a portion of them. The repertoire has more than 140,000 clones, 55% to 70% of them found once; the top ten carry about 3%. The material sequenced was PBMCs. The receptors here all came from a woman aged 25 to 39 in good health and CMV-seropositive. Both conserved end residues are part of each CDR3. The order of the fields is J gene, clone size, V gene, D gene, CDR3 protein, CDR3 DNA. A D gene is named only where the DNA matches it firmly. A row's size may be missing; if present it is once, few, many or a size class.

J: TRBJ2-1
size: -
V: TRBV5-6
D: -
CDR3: CASSFIGNEQFF
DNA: TGTGCCAGCAGCTTCATCGGGAATGAGCAGTTCTTC

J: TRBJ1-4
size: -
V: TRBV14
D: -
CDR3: CASSEPGYEKLFF
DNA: TGTGCCAGCAGCGAACCAGGGTACGAAAAACTGTTTTTT

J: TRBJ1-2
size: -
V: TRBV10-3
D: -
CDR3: CAISESTSGYGYTF
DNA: TGTGCCATCAGTGAGTCGACTTCGGGCTATGGCTACACCTTC

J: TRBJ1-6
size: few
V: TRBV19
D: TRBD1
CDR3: CASSGTANSPLHF
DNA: TGTGCCAGTAGTGGGACAGCAAATTCACCCCTCCACTTT

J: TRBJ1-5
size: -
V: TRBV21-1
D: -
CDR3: CASSNGGQRQPQHF
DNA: TGTGCCAGCAGCAACGGGGGGCAGAGGCAGCCCCAGCATTTT

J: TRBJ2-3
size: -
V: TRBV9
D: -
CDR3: CASSVAPRTSDTQYF
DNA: TGTGCCAGCAGCGTAGCCCCCAGGACTTCAGATACGCAGTATTTT

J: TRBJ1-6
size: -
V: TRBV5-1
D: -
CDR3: CASRSRGGMAYNSPLHF
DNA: TGCGCCAGCAGGTCCCGAGGGGGAATGGCTTATAATTCACCCCTCCACTTT

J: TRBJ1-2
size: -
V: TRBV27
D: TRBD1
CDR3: CASSLLGQDQPYGYTF
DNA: TGTGCCAGCAGTTTACTGGGACAGGACCAACCCTATGGCTACACCTTC

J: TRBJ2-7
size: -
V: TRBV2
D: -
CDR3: CASKQQGYEQYF
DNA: TGTGCCAGCAAACAACAGGGCTACGAGCAGTACTTC

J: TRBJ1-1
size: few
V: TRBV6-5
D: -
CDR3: CASSYGLGAFF
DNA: TGTGCCAGCAGTTACGGGCTGGGAGCTTTCTTT

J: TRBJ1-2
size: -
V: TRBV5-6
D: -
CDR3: CASSSSPRVYTF
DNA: TGTGCCAGCAGCTCATCCCCGAGGGTCTACACCTTC

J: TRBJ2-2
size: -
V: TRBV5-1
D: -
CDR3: CASSLGMTSTGELFF
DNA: TGCGCCAGCAGCTTGGGAATGACATCCACCGGGGAGCTGTTTTTT

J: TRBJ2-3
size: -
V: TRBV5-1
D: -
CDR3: CASSLQGLRTDTQYF
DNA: TGCGCCAGCAGCTTGCAGGGACTCCGCACAGATACGCAGTATTTT

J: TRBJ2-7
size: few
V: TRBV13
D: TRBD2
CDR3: CASSSPGLATYFEQYF
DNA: TGTGCCAGCAGCTCTCCGGGACTAGCGACTTATTTCGAGCAGTACTTC

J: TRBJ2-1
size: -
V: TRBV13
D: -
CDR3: CASSSPVSYNEQFF
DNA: TGTGCCAGCAGCTCCCCCGTCTCCTACAATGAGCAGTTCTTC

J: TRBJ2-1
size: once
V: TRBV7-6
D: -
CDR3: CASSLGGGTSSYNEQFF
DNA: TGTGCCAGCAGCTTAGGAGGGGGTACCAGCTCCTACAATGAGCAGTTCTTC

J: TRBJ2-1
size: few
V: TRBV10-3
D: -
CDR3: CATVEGPGNEQFF
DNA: TGTGCCACGGTGGAGGGCCCAGGGAATGAGCAGTTCTTC

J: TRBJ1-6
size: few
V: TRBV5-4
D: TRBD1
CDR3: CASSSQTGNDSPLHF
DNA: TGTGCCAGCAGCTCCCAGACAGGGAATGATTCACCCCTCCACTTT

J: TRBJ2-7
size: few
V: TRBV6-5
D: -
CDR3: CASRPRQETTYEQYF
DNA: TGTGCCAGCAGGCCTCGACAGGAAACTACCTACGAGCAGTACTTC

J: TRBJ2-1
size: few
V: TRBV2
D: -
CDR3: CATGGFWRSRDYNEQFF
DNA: TGTGCCACCGGGGGATTTTGGCGCAGCCGGGATTACAATGAGCAGTTCTTC

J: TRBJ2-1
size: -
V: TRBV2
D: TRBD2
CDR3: CASISLAGGYNEQFF
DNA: TGTGCCAGCATCTCCCTAGCGGGAGGTTACAATGAGCAGTTCTTC

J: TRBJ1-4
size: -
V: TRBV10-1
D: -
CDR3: CASSESTRRTATNEKLFF
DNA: TGCGCCAGCAGTGAGTCGACTCGGAGGACAGCAACTAATGAAAAACTGTTTTTT